One and the same sample provided the 30 T cell receptor beta chains below, sequenced in a study of long-term antiretroviral therapy in people with HIV. With survey level as its setting, the immunoSEQ assay was v3.0. Only in-frame clones appear in the TCRdb table, and some are missing; sequencing was by immunoSEQ multiplex PCR. The profile shows fewer than 25,000 clones, roughly 77% of them singletons. The sample was unsorted PBMCs, taken 4.4 years after starting antiretroviral therapy. All receptors derive from a man aged 30 to 39 with HIV.

The chain is built from TRBV11-2 and TRBJ1-4; D possibly corresponds to TRBD1 (5 bases). The CDR3 runs 15 residues. The germline V gene has CDR1 SGHAT and CDR2 FQNNGV. V gave up 2 bases and J gave up 5 bases, with 12 bases separating them. The CDR3 spells CASSLIGGLNEKLFF. The DNA of the CDR3 is TGTGCCAGCAGCTTAATCGGGGGGTTGAATGAAAAACTGTTTTTT. The entire variable domain, with the rest obtained from reference TRBV11-2 and TRBJ1-4, is as follows: EAGVAQSPRYKIIEKRQSVAFWCNPISGHATLYWYQQILGQGPKLLIQFQNNGVVDDSQLPKDRFSAERLKGVDSTLKIQPAKLEDSAVYLCASSLIGGLNEKLFFGSGTQLSVL.

The gene calls are TRBV7-9 and TRBJ1-1; 12 bases align to TRBD1. This CDR3 spans 18 amino acids. Germline CDR1 SEHNR, CDR2 FQNEAQ (reference sequence). J gave up 3 bases and V 5 bases, and 13 bases lay outside the gene matches. The CDR3, as DNA: TGTGCCAGCAGCGCACTACGGGGACAGGGGGCCACTCACACTGAAGCTTTCTTT. Translated: CASSALRGQGATHTEAFF. Together with reference TRBV7-9 and TRBJ1-1, the CDR3 gives the full variable domain: DTGVSQNPRHKITKRGQNVTFRCDPISEHNRLYWYRQTLGQGPEFLTYFQNEAQLEKSRLLSDRFSAERPKGSFSTLEIQRTEQGDSAMYLCASSALRGQGATHTEAFFGQGTRLTVV.

The genes are TRBV4-1 and TRBJ1-3; 9 bases align to TRBD1. Germline V gene lookup returns CDR1 MGHRA and CDR2 YSYEKL. V lost 4 bases, J lost 4 bases, and 5 bases stayed unmatched. This CDR3 is built from 15 residues. CDR3 amino acids: CASSPDRGAGNTIYF. In nucleotides, the CDR3 is TGCGCCAGCAGCCCGGACAGGGGCGCCGGAAACACCATATATTTT.

The genes are TRBV5-1 and TRBJ1-3; D is ambiguous. Trimming cost V 0 bases and J 3 bases, with 4 bases left between them. Germline-derived CDR1 and CDR2 are SGHRS and YFSETQ. This CDR3 comprises 13 residues. The CDR3: CASSLDIGNTIYF. In DNA, the CDR3 is TGCGCCAGCAGCTTGGACATTGGAAACACCATATATTTT.

This chain joins TRBV5-1 and TRBJ2-7; 10 nucleotides match TRBD1. Germline CDR1 and CDR2: SGHRS and YFSETQ. CDR3 length: 16 residues. V trimming: 3 bases; J trimming: 0 bases; junction bases outside the gene matches: 6. CDR3 sequence: CASSWGGQGSSYEQYF. In nucleotides, the CDR3 is TGCGCCAGCAGCTGGGGGGGACAGGGGAGCTCCTACGAGCAGTACTTC.

The chain has TRBV29-1 and TRBJ1-2, with D maybe TRBD1 (5 bases). Germline CDR1 and CDR2: SQVTM and ANQGSEA. The CDR3 consists of 12 residues. CDR3 protein: CITPAGADGYTF. The CDR3 nucleotides are TGCATCACCCCCGCCGGGGCCGATGGCTACACCTTC. The full variable domain, rest sourced from reference TRBV29-1 and TRBJ1-2, is SAVISQKPSRDICQRGTSLTIQCQVDSQVTMMFWYRQQPGQSLTLIATANQGSEATYESGFVIDKFPISRPNLTFSTLTVSNMSPEDSSIYLCITPAGADGYTFGSGTRLTVV.

This sequence joins TRBV6-5 and TRBJ1-1, with D unclear. This CDR3 has 14 residues. The germline CDR1 and CDR2 sequences are MNHEY and SVGAGI. V was clipped by 5 bases and J by 0 bases, with 10 bases between them. The CDR3 reads CASSDPIMNTEAFF. Written as DNA, the CDR3 is TGTGCCAGCAGTGACCCCATTATGAACACTGAAGCTTTCTTT.

The chain joins TRBV6-6 to TRBJ2-7, with unresolved D. The CDR3 length is 11 residues. Germline V lookup: CDR1 MNHNY, CDR2 SVGAGI (reference sequence). V was clipped by 2 bases and J by 3 bases, with 2 bases between them. In DNA, the CDR3 is TGTGCCAGCAGTTACGTCTACGAGCAGTACTTC. Translated: CASSYVYEQYF.

This chain connects TRBV7-9 to TRBJ1-1; D not certain. Germline values: CDR1 SEHNR, CDR2 FQNEAQ (reference sequence). Between the trimmed V and J ends, which lost 8 bases and 0 bases, there was a span of 19 bases. This CDR3 is 16 amino acids long. The CDR3 DNA is TGTGCCAGCTCTGCCCGGCGGACGGCCATGAACACTGAAGCTTTCTTT. This codes for CASSARRTAMNTEAFF. The variable domain in full, completed from reference TRBV7-9 and TRBJ1-1, reads DTGVSQNPRHKITKRGQNVTFRCDPISEHNRLYWYRQTLGQGPEFLTYFQNEAQLEKSRLLSDRFSAERPKGSFSTLEIQRTEQGDSAMYLCASSARRTAMNTEAFFGQGTRLTVV.

The chain couples TRBV7-2 to TRBJ2-2; TRBD1 is a possible D gene (5 bases). V lost 3 bases and J lost 1, with 6 bases in between. The germline V gene encodes CDR1 SGHTA and CDR2 FQGNSA. The CDR3 contains 14 residues. The CDR3 protein is CASSFGQNTGELFF. Written as DNA, the CDR3 is TGTGCCAGCAGCTTTGGACAGAACACCGGGGAGCTGTTTTTT.

The chain is built from TRBV7-2 and TRBJ1-2, with 9 positions matching TRBD1. Germline CDR1 is SGHTA and CDR2 is FQGNSA. The length of the CDR3 is 14 residues. The V segment lost 1 base and the J segment 3 bases; nucleotides outside the gene matches: 0. The CDR3 nucleotides are TGTGCCAGCAGCTTAGGGACAGGGGACTATGGCTACACCTTC. The encoded protein is CASSLGTGDYGYTF.

This clone came up once. The genes are TRBV27 and TRBJ2-2, with D perhaps matching TRBD1 (7 bases). With 4 bases removed from V and 1 base from J, the gap between germline ends came to 13 bases. The CDR3 length is 16 residues. Germline V CDR1 and CDR2: MNHEY, SMNVEV (reference sequence). The DNA of the CDR3 is TGTGCCAGCAGTTCCTACAGGGGACTGAACACCGGGGAGCTGTTTTTT. This translates into CASSSYRGLNTGELFF.

This sequence joins TRBV7-9 and TRBJ2-2, with 10 bases that match TRBD1. Germline V gene lookup returns CDR1 SEHNR and CDR2 FQNEAQ (reference sequence). The CDR3 runs to 16 residues. The trim removed 3 bases at V and 2 bases at J, leaving 3 bases unmatched. The CDR3 bases are TGTGCCAGCAGCTTGGGACAGGGGCTTAACACCGGGGAGCTGTTTTTT. It encodes CASSLGQGLNTGELFF.

The CDR3 reads CASSPGQQNTEAFF. The DNA for the CDR3 is TGTGCCAGCTCCCCGGGACAGCAGAACACTGAAGCTTTCTTT. The chain joins TRBV18 to TRBJ1-1; 7 positions agree with TRBD1. This CDR3 spans 14 amino acids. Germline CDR1 and CDR2: KGHSH and LQKENI. J was trimmed by 1 base and V by 6 bases; bases with no gene match: 5.

This sequence joins TRBV5-1 and TRBJ1-1, with TRBD1 as a possible D gene (5 bases). Germline V CDR1 and CDR2: SGHRS, YFSETQ. V lost 3 bases to trimming and J lost 5 bases, with 17 bases between them. This CDR3 has 15 amino acids. The CDR3 region is CASSWMDPGDTEAFF. CDR3 sequence (DNA): TGCGCCAGCAGCTGGATGGACCCGGGGGATACTGAAGCTTTCTTT.

As concerns this clone: Other DNA sequences in this specimen translate into the identical CDR3. This chain connects TRBV15 to TRBJ1-2; no firm D call. The V gene's germline CDR1 is LNHNV and CDR2 YYDKDF (reference sequence). The V gene lost 3 bases and the J gene lost 4 bases, with 18 bases spanning the gap. The CDR3 has 16 amino acids. CDR3 bases: TGTGCCACCAGCAGGGAAAACCTGAGGGCCAGCTATGGCTACACCTTC. It is translated as CATSRENLRASYGYTF.

The chain is built from TRBV15 and TRBJ2-1; D uncertain. Germline loops: CDR1 LNHNV, CDR2 YYDKDF (reference sequence). The V and J ends lost 4 bases and 4 bases respectively, with 8 bases between them. The CDR3 is 13 amino acids. The CDR3 nucleotides read TGTGCCACCAGCACCAGCCATTACAATGAGCAGTTCTTC. Its translation is CATSTSHYNEQFF.

The rearrangement uses TRBV28 and TRBJ2-7, with D possibly matching TRBD2 (6 bases). The length of the CDR3 is 16 residues. Germline-derived CDR1 and CDR2 are MDHEN and SYDVKM. Between the trimmed V and J ends, which lost 3 bases and 5 bases, there was a span of 20 bases. The CDR3 loop is CASSFPLDVRRDEQYF. CDR3 DNA: TGTGCCAGCAGTTTCCCCTTGGACGTCAGGAGGGACGAGCAGTACTTC.

The V call is TRBV5-8, the J call TRBJ1-1; TRBD1 agrees at 8 bases. V shed 5 bases and J 4 bases; nucleotides not matched to a gene: 7. This CDR3 contains 14 residues. From germline, CDR1 is SGHTS and CDR2 YDEGEE. DNA of the CDR3: TGTGCCAGCAGGTTACAGGGGGATATCACTGAAGCTTTCTTT. This gives the protein CASRLQGDITEAFF.

The genes are TRBV5-1 and TRBJ2-3, with 9 bases lining up with TRBD2. This CDR3 has 15 amino acids. V was clipped by 2 bases and J by 1 base; unmatched bases: 2. CDR1 and CDR2 from the germline V gene are SGHRS and YFSETQ. The CDR3 region is CASSFPSGGTDTQYF. The CDR3 DNA reads TGCGCCAGCAGCTTCCCTAGCGGGGGCACAGATACGCAGTATTTT.

The chain carries TRBV6-5 and TRBJ2-1; 15 positions agree with TRBD2. CDR1 and CDR2 from the germline V gene are MNHEY and SVGAGI. The CDR3 is 16 amino acids. V dropped 2 bases and J dropped 8; count of bases not matched to a gene: 4. This CDR3 is CASSYPGTSGGYEQFF. The CDR3 DNA follows: TGTGCCAGCAGTTACCCGGGGACTAGCGGGGGGTATGAGCAGTTCTTC.

The chain combines TRBV7-8 with TRBJ1-1; a possible D gene is TRBD1 (6 bases). Germline CDR1 reads SGHVS; CDR2 reads FQNEAQ. The CDR3 loop spans 14 amino acids. V was trimmed by 5 bases and J by 7 bases, leaving 17 bases between them. The CDR3, as DNA: TGTGCCAGCAGCCCAGGCGTCGGGGGCGTTGAAGCTTTCTTT. Its protein product is CASSPGVGGVEAFF.

This clone was observed a few times. One junction end disagrees with the germline gene, perhaps due to a read error. The V call is TRBV7-9, the J call TRBJ2-7; the D gene could be TRBD1 or TRBD2 (5 bases each). The CDR3 consists of 13 residues. Germline V gene lookup returns CDR1 SEHNR and CDR2 FQNEAQ (reference sequence). CDR3 coding DNA: TGTGCCAGCAGCTTAGGAGCTGCAGTCGGGACCACCTTC. Translating gives CASSLGAAVGTTF.

The rearrangement joins TRBV29-1 to TRBJ2-5; possibly TRBD2 for D (5 bases). The germline V gene encodes CDR1 SQVTM and CDR2 ANQGSEA. The CDR3 runs to 12 residues. Trimming left V 3 bases short and J 3 bases short, with 8 bases between. CDR3 DNA: TGCAGCGTTGACTACGGGGAAGAGACCCAGTACTTC. Protein product: CSVDYGEETQYF.

V usage is TRBV5-6 and J usage is TRBJ2-1; no clear D gene. The CDR3 sequence is 14 residues long. Germline V gene sequence: CDR1 SGHDT, CDR2 YYEEEE. Trimming removed 1 base at V and 0 bases at J, with 5 bases between. Here the CDR3 DNA reads TGTGCCAGCAGCTTGACCCGCTCCTACAATGAGCAGTTCTTC. Its translation: CASSLTRSYNEQFF. Full variable domain (remainder filled in from reference TRBV5-6 and TRBJ2-1): DAGVTQSPTHLIKTRGQQVTLRCSPKSGHDTVSWYQQALGQGPQFIFQYYEEEERQRGNFPDRFSGHQFPNYSSELNVNALLLGDSALYLCASSLTRSYNEQFFGPGTRLTVL.

This chain joins TRBV9 and TRBJ2-5; 8 nucleotides align to TRBD2. With V trimmed by 0 bases and J by 1 base, 5 bases remained unmatched. The length of the CDR3 is 16 residues. CDR1 is SGDLS and CDR2 is YYNGEE in the germline V gene. In DNA, the CDR3 is TGTGCCAGCAGCGTAGGGGTTAGCGGGGTCCAAGAGACCCAGTACTTC. This translates into CASSVGVSGVQETQYF.

The chain links TRBV5-1 to TRBJ1-5; no firm D call. Germline CDR1 and CDR2: SGHRS and YFSETQ. Trimming removed 1 base at V and 4 bases at J, with 6 bases between. The CDR3 has 13 amino acids. CDR3 region: CASSLSYNQPQHF. For the CDR3, the DNA is TGCGCCAGCAGCTTGTCGTATAATCAGCCCCAGCATTTT.

The V call is TRBV6-1, the J call TRBJ2-7, with 7 bases matching TRBD1. The V gene's germline CDR1 is MNHNS and CDR2 SASEGT. This CDR3 is built from 12 residues. Unmatched junction bases numbered 0, after V lost 4 bases and J lost 3 bases. DNA of the CDR3: TGTGCCAGCAGTGCAGGGGGCTACGAGCAGTACTTC. Its translation: CASSAGGYEQYF.

The CDR3 DNA is TGTGCCACCAGCAGAGGGGACGGGGATCAGCCCCAGCATTTT. Translation: CATSRGDGDQPQHF. This chain uses TRBV15 with TRBJ1-5; possible D gene TRBD1, 5 bases. This CDR3 region has 14 residues. CDR1 LNHNV and CDR2 YYDKDF come from the germline V gene (reference sequence). The V gene lost 1 base and the J gene lost 5 bases, with 9 bases spanning the gap.

The chain recombines TRBV4-1 with TRBJ1-1; 8 bases agree with TRBD1. CDR3 length: 13 amino acids. The germline CDR1 and CDR2 sequences are MGHRA and YSYEKL. The V and J ends lost 1 base and 6 bases, in that order; junction bases with no gene match: 1. The DNA for the CDR3 is TGCGCCAGCAGCCAAGCACAGGGGGCTGAAGCTTTCTTT. This gives the protein CASSQAQGAEAFF.